These 26 T cell receptor beta chains were sequenced from one sample in a study of cytomegalovirus exposure and HLA in healthy donors (dated by TCRdb to 2016 to 2017). Libraries were constructed by the immunoSEQ multiplex PCR assay. For the multiplex PCR, a mixture combining 60 forward primers for TCR Vbeta segments and 13 reverse primers for TCR Jbeta segments was used. As stored in TCRdb, this immuneACCESS dataset retains in-frame rearrangements with V and J assigned. A fraction of the clones does not appear; measured against another copy, unresolved V genes explain less than half of the discrepancy, and the remainder lacks a known reason. The sample records approximately 110,000 clones, approximately 16% of which are singletons. The ten largest clonotypes hold 0.83% of the sample. The sample consisted of PBMCs. All receptors derive from a female donor in good health and CMV-seronegative.

This clone was observed a handful of times. The chain carries TRBV13 and TRBJ1-4; D is ambiguous. Germline values: CDR1 PRHDT, CDR2 FYEKMQ (reference sequence). The length of the CDR3 is 14 residues. V was pared by 1 base and J by 7 bases, with 10 bases between. CDR3 region: CASSLAQRGEKLFF. The CDR3 DNA follows: TGTGCCAGCAGCTTAGCACAGCGGGGTGAAAAACTGTTTTTT.

The rearrangement links TRBV15 to TRBJ2-2; 11 bases map to TRBD2. After removal of 3 bases from V and 0 bases from J, the junction contained 0 bases not matched to a gene. There are 16 residues in the CDR3. The V gene's germline CDR1 is LNHNV and CDR2 YYDKDF (reference sequence). The CDR3 DNA reads as TGTGCCACCAGCAGGACTAGCGGGACGAACACCGGGGAGCTGTTTTTT. Its translation: CATSRTSGTNTGELFF.

The rearrangement uses TRBV27 and TRBJ2-1; D not resolved. CDR1 MNHEY and CDR2 SMNVEV come from the germline V gene (reference sequence). V was shortened by 4 bases and J by 4 bases, with 8 bases between the two germline ends. This CDR3 has 13 amino acids. As DNA, the CDR3 is TGTGCCAGCAGTTACAGATCATACAATGAGCAGTTCTTC. Residues: CASSYRSYNEQFF.

This clone was found a few times. The chain is built from TRBV5-4 and TRBJ1-5, with D unclear. Germline V lookup: CDR1 SGHNT, CDR2 YYREEE (reference sequence). This CDR3 spans 12 amino acids. The ends were cut back, 3 bases at V and 5 bases at J, with 6 bases in the middle. The CDR3 reads CASSYGDQPQHF. In DNA, the CDR3 is TGTGCCAGCAGCTACGGAGATCAGCCCCAGCATTTT.

This clone has more than one count but fewer than ten. The CDR3: CASSLARREETQYF. CDR3 DNA: TGTGCCAGCAGCTTAGCGCGGAGGGAGGAGACCCAGTACTTC. V usage is TRBV7-2 and J usage is TRBJ2-5; TRBD2 is a possible D gene (6 bases). The CDR3 runs to 14 residues. Germline loops: CDR1 SGHTA, CDR2 FQGNSA. V lost 0 bases to trimming and J lost 5 bases, with 10 bases between them.

This clone was picked up many times. This rearrangement joins TRBV5-1 to TRBJ2-3; 14 positions agree with TRBD2. From germline, CDR1 is SGHRS and CDR2 YFSETQ. There are 16 residues in the CDR3. The V and J ends lost 0 bases and 4 bases, in that order; junction bases with no gene match: 1. CDR3 sequence (DNA): TGCGCCAGCAGCTTGGAGGGACTAGCGGGGGCAGATACGCAGTATTTT. Encoded protein: CASSLEGLAGADTQYF. Variable domain in full (rest from reference TRBV5-1 and TRBJ2-3): KAGVTQTPRYLIKTRGQQVTLSCSPISGHRSVSWYQQTPGQGLQFLFEYFSETQRNKGNFPGRFSGRQFSNSRSEMNVSTLELGDSALYLCASSLEGLAGADTQYFGPGTRLTVL.

This clone appeared a few times. The chain is built from TRBV2 and TRBJ2-7; no definite D call. CDR1 and CDR2 from the germline V gene are SNHLY and FYNNEI. This CDR3 has 13 residues. V was cut by 3 bases and J by 1 base, with 7 bases left in between. CDR3 bases: TGTGCCAGCAGTGACCACAGTTCCTACGAGCAGTACTTC. It is translated as CASSDHSSYEQYF. The full variable domain, its missing parts supplied by reference TRBV2 and TRBJ2-7, is EPEVTQTPSHQVTQMGQEVILRCVPISNHLYFYWYRQILGQKVEFLVSFYNNEISEKSEIFDDQFSVERPDGSNFTLKIRSTKLEDSAMYFCASSDHSSYEQYFGPGTRLTVT.

The rearrangement links TRBV19 to TRBJ2-2; 7 bases line up with TRBD1. After removal of 1 base from V and 1 base from J, the junction contained 6 bases not matched to a gene. This CDR3 contains 17 residues. Germline CDR1 is LNHDA and CDR2 is SQIVND (reference sequence). CDR3 bases: TGTGCCAGTAGTATAGGGGGGACAGTATTGAACACCGGGGAGCTGTTTTTT. Its translation is CASSIGGTVLNTGELFF.

This clone occurred once. J is TRBJ2-1 and V is TRBV7-6; 7 bases fit TRBD1. There are 12 residues in the CDR3. V dropped 6 bases and J dropped 5; count of bases not matched to a gene: 1. Germline lookup yields CDR1 SGHVS and CDR2 FNYEAQ. In nucleotides, the CDR3 is TGTGCCAGCAGGACAGGGAACAATGAGCAGTTCTTC. It encodes CASRTGNNEQFF.

Concerning this clone: The sample has other DNA sequences that encode this CDR3 too. The chain carries TRBV29-1 and TRBJ2-3; 9 bases map to TRBD2. Unmatched junction bases numbered 7, after V lost 4 bases and J lost 2 bases. The germline gives CDR1 SQVTM, CDR2 ANQGSEA. This CDR3 contains 15 residues. CDR3 in DNA: TGCAGCGTTGTCTTTAGCGGGGGCCCCACAGATACGCAGTATTTT. Amino acid sequence: CSVVFSGGPTDTQYF.

The sample holds a few counts of this clone. The chain joins TRBV6-1 to TRBJ2-1; TRBD1 aligns across 9 bases. This CDR3 is 17 amino acids long. The ends lost 2 bases at V and 8 bases at J; junction bases unmatched: 13. Germline assignment: CDR1 MNHNS and CDR2 SASEGT. CDR3 nucleotide sequence: TGTGCCAGCAGTGAACCTAACCGAGGGACAGGGAGGCATGAGCAGTTCTTC. Translated: CASSEPNRGTGRHEQFF.

The chain is built from TRBV5-4 and TRBJ2-2; 7 bases are a match to TRBD2. Germline lookup yields CDR1 SGHNT and CDR2 YYREEE (reference sequence). The CDR3 length is 16 residues. The V and J ends lost 1 base and 2 bases, in that order; junction bases with no gene match: 5. The CDR3 region is CASSLRASGNTGELFF. CDR3 in DNA: TGTGCCAGCAGCTTGCGGGCTAGCGGAAACACCGGGGAGCTGTTTTTT.

The table lists this clone with a count of one. J is TRBJ1-5 and V is TRBV5-6; a possible D gene is TRBD1 (5 bases). The germline CDR1 and CDR2 sequences are SGHDT and YYEEEE. V was shortened by 4 bases and J by 3 bases, with 11 bases between the two germline ends. The CDR3 sequence is 14 residues long. CDR3 loop: CASSLGQNNQPQHF. CDR3 coding DNA: TGTGCCAGCAGCCTGGGGCAGAACAATCAGCCCCAGCATTTT.

V and J are TRBV10-2 and TRBJ2-5, with TRBD2 matching 8 bases. J gave up 5 bases and V 6 bases, and 8 bases lay outside the gene matches. The CDR3 runs to 14 residues. Germline V CDR1 and CDR2: WSHSY, SAAADI. The CDR3 loop is CASRKDSGVETQYF. In DNA form, the CDR3 reads TGCGCCAGCAGGAAGGATAGCGGGGTGGAGACCCAGTACTTC.

This clone came up a few times. The chain couples TRBV30 to TRBJ2-3; a weak D match, TRBD2 (6 bases). The CDR3 is 15 amino acids. Looked up from germline, CDR1 is GTSNPN and CDR2 is SVGIG (reference sequence). The ends were cut back, 4 bases at V and 2 bases at J, with 16 bases in the middle. DNA for the CDR3: TGTGCCTGGACTCATTACGGGACTGCCACAGATACGCAGTATTTT. It translates to CAWTHYGTATDTQYF.

This clone has only a few counts. The chain has TRBV4-1 and TRBJ2-5; 11 positions match TRBD2. The junction had 6 bases not matched to a gene; V was cut back by 4 bases and J by 5 bases. The CDR3 has 15 amino acids. Germline V CDR1 and CDR2: MGHRA, YSYEKL. The CDR3 here is CASSPLAGGLETQYF. CDR3 sequence (DNA): TGCGCCAGCAGCCCCCTAGCGGGGGGTTTGGAGACCCAGTACTTC.

V usage is TRBV30 and J usage is TRBJ2-1; D might be TRBD2 (7 bases). The V end lost 0 bases, the J end lost 6 bases, and 15 bases lay between the germline ends. The CDR3 sequence is 15 residues long. CDR1 and CDR2 (germline): GTSNPN, SVGIG (reference sequence). CDR3 DNA sequence: TGTGCCTGGAGTGTACATCGGGGGGCGGGCAATGAGCAGTTCTTC. Translation gives CAWSVHRGAGNEQFF.

This clone was seen a handful of times. This chain joins TRBV9 and TRBJ2-1; 8 positions agree with TRBD2. Losses at the gene ends were 3 bases for V and 5 bases for J; bases not matched to a gene: 7. Germline V gene data show CDR1 as SGDLS and CDR2 as YYNGEE. The CDR3 totals 15 residues. This chain's CDR3 is CASSGSSGLHNEQFF. As DNA, the CDR3 is TGTGCCAGCAGCGGGTCTAGCGGGTTGCACAATGAGCAGTTCTTC.

This rearrangement joins TRBV11-3 to TRBJ2-1, with 15 bases that match TRBD2. This CDR3 spans 15 amino acids. The junction had 4 bases not matched to a gene; V was cut back by 5 bases and J by 8 bases. The V gene's germline CDR1 is SGHNT and CDR2 YENEEA. The CDR3 DNA reads TGTGCCAGCAGCCCTCGGACTAGCGGGAGGGATGAGCAGTTCTTC. This translates into CASSPRTSGRDEQFF.

V gene TRBV27 combines with J gene TRBJ1-1; 11 bases align to TRBD1. The CDR3 spans 13 residues. With 4 bases clipped from V and 11 bases from J, the junction kept 6 bases outside the gene matches. Germline lookup yields CDR1 MNHEY and CDR2 SMNVEV (reference sequence). The CDR3 reads CASSSGQGAIAFF. The CDR3 DNA follows: TGTGCCAGCAGTTCCGGACAGGGGGCGATTGCTTTCTTT.

This clone showed up just a few times. The genes are TRBV14 and TRBJ2-7; 9 nucleotides match TRBD1. The CDR3 is made up of 14 amino acids. In germline, CDR1 is SGHDN, CDR2 FVKESK. Trimming removed 5 bases from V and 5 bases from J; junction bases left unmatched: 7. The DNA of the CDR3 is TGTGCCAGCAGCAGTTACAGGGGGCTGAACGAGCAGTACTTC. This translates into CASSSYRGLNEQYF. Full variable domain (remainder filled in from reference TRBV14 and TRBJ2-7): EAGVTQFPSHSVIEKGQTVTLRCDPISGHDNLYWYRRVMGKEIKFLLHFVKESKQDESGMPNNRFLAERTGGTYSTLKVQPAELEDSGVYFCASSSYRGLNEQYFGPGTRLTVT.

The V and J genes are TRBV7-6 and TRBJ2-2; no clear D. CDR1 is SGHVS, CDR2 FNYEAQ, per germline. V gave up 1 base and J gave up 5 bases, with 11 bases separating them. The CDR3 is 15 amino acids. Here the CDR3 DNA reads TGTGCCAGCAGCTTAGATGGGCGAAAAACCGGGGAGCTGTTTTTT. This gives the protein CASSLDGRKTGELFF.

The V and J genes are TRBV6-5 and TRBJ1-1; TRBD1 aligns across 7 bases. The V segment lost 3 bases and the J segment 3 bases; nucleotides outside the gene matches: 7. CDR1 and CDR2 from the germline V gene are MNHEY and SVGAGI. The CDR3 covers 15 residues. CDR3 nucleotide sequence: TGTGCCAGCAGTTATAGGGGTAGGGGGCACACTGAAGCTTTCTTT. The encoded protein is CASSYRGRGHTEAFF.

This clone was counted once. The chain uses TRBV2 and TRBJ2-3; TRBD2 matches 8 bases. J gave up 0 bases and V 7 bases, and 6 bases lay outside the gene matches. This CDR3 comprises 15 residues. The germline V gene encodes CDR1 SNHLY and CDR2 FYNNEI. The CDR3 is CASTNPSGSTDTQYF. The CDR3 DNA is TGTGCCAGCACGAACCCTAGCGGGAGCACAGATACGCAGTATTTT.

This sequence joins TRBV6-1 and TRBJ2-5, with 8 bases identical to TRBD1. With 6 bases clipped from V and 4 bases from J, the junction kept 1 base outside the gene matches. Looked up from germline, CDR1 is MNHNS and CDR2 is SASEGT. The CDR3 is made up of 12 amino acids. The CDR3 sequence is CASRTGVETQYF. The CDR3 region has the DNA TGTGCCAGCAGGACAGGGGTAGAGACCCAGTACTTC.

There are a few counts of this clone. The chain combines TRBV11-2 with TRBJ1-1; D perhaps matches TRBD1 (5 bases). The length of the CDR3 is 15 residues. CDR1 and CDR2 (germline): SGHAT, FQNNGV. Trimming took 5 bases from V and 3 from J, leaving 16 bases between them. CDR3 DNA: TGTGCCAGCAGCCAACTCCGGGACTCACACACTGAAGCTTTCTTT. Amino acid sequence: CASSQLRDSHTEAFF.